Below, 21 T cell receptor beta chains from the same sample are listed, as sequenced in a study of T cells in Graves' hyperthyroidism and ophthalmopathy. Amplified TCR beta CDR3 regions derived from RNA transcripts. First-round RT-PCR with HTBI primers amplified the TCR CDR3 region. TCRdb called the multiplex PCR reads again in MiXCR, with one record for every CDR3 protein. The table lists hundreds of thousands of distinct CDR3 sequences, about 25% of them singletons. The sequencing sample was made of blood. The receptors originated from a man in his forties with Graves' hyperthyroidism that later progressed to Graves' ophthalmopathy.

The sample holds many counts of this clonotype. A much bigger clone sits one base away, suggesting this may be a read error. The chain is built from TRBV11-3 and TRBJ2-5, with a weak D call TRBD2 (5 bases). This CDR3 comprises 13 residues. Germline loops: CDR1 SGHNT, CDR2 YENEEA. The CDR3: CANSPGIQETQYF. The CDR3 region has the DNA TGTGCCAACAGCCCCGGGATTCAAGAGACCCAGTACTTC. The full variable domain, its missing parts supplied by reference TRBV11-3 and TRBJ2-5, is EAGVVQSPRYKIIEKKQPVAFWCNPISGHNTLYWYLQNLGQGPELLIRYENEEAVDDSQLPKDRFSAERLKGVDSTLKIQPAELGDSAVYLCANSPGIQETQYFGPGTRLLVL.

This clonotype was seen ten or more times. The gene calls are TRBV20-1 and TRBJ2-2, with a tentative D call TRBD1 (5 bases). V lost 1 base and J 6 bases, leaving 9 bases between the germline ends. This CDR3 comprises 13 residues. Germline V gene lookup returns CDR1 DFQATT and CDR2 SNEGSKA (reference sequence). CDR3 amino acids: CSARARVSGELFF. The CDR3 coding sequence is TGCAGTGCTAGAGCCAGGGTTTCCGGGGAGCTGTTTTTT.

This clonotype was detected only a few times. The chain joins TRBV2 to TRBJ2-5; 10 bases line up with TRBD2. The CDR3 contains 15 residues. CDR1 and CDR2 from the germline V gene are SNHLY and FYNNEI. V was clipped by 4 bases and J by 4 bases; unmatched bases: 6. CDR3 protein: CASSGTSGARETQYF. The CDR3 DNA follows: TGTGCCAGCAGTGGGACTAGCGGAGCCCGAGAGACCCAGTACTTC.

This clonotype was seen a handful of times. V and J are TRBV6-5 and TRBJ2-5; D is ambiguous. The CDR3 spans 15 residues. Germline V gene data show CDR1 as MNHEY and CDR2 as SVGAGI. The V gene lost 3 bases and the J gene lost 2 bases, with 13 bases spanning the gap. CDR3 region: CASSYQALGQETQYF. CDR3 sequence (DNA): TGTGCCAGCAGTTATCAGGCCCTCGGACAAGAGACCCAGTACTTC.

The chain carries TRBV6-5 and TRBJ1-5, with D possibly matching TRBD1 (5 bases). Germline values: CDR1 MNHEY, CDR2 SVGAGI. With 4 bases removed from V and 2 bases from J, the gap between germline ends came to 12 bases. The CDR3 covers 15 residues. The CDR3 sequence is CASSFGGIGNQPQHF. CDR3 bases: TGTGCCAGCAGTTTCGGGGGAATAGGCAATCAGCCCCAGCATTTT.

At least ten counts were recorded for this clonotype. The rearrangement joins TRBV4-1 to TRBJ2-7; a weak D match, TRBD1 (6 bases). The CDR3 length is 18 residues. V shed 0 bases and J shed 6 bases, with 24 bases lying between them. Per the germline V gene, CDR1 is MGHRA and CDR2 is YSYEKL. The DNA for the CDR3 is TGCGCCAGCAGCCAAGAAGTTGACAGGACACCTCAATCGATCGAGCAGTACTTC. It codes for CASSQEVDRTPQSIEQYF.

This clonotype occurred many times. The chain combines TRBV6-5 with TRBJ1-5; unclear D gene. The CDR3 consists of 17 residues. Germline CDR1 is MNHEY and CDR2 is SVGAGI. Trimming shortened V by 6 bases and J by 0 bases, and 18 bases separated the two germline ends. CDR3 sequence: CASSPLGNRYSNQPQHF. CDR3 nucleotides: TGTGCCAGCAGCCCGTTGGGGAACCGATATAGCAATCAGCCCCAGCATTTT.

CDR3 bases: TGTGCCAGCAGCTTAGATAGAGGGGGTTACGAGCAGTACTTC. It specifies CASSLDRGGYEQYF. V usage is TRBV7-2 and J usage is TRBJ2-7; D is possibly TRBD1 (6 bases). Per the germline V gene, CDR1 is SGHTA and CDR2 is FQGNSA. The V and J ends lost 1 base and 4 bases respectively, with 11 bases between them. CDR3 length equals 14 residues.

The V and J genes are TRBV6-1 and TRBJ1-1, with 9 bases that match TRBD1. Germline-derived CDR1 and CDR2 are MNHNS and SASEGT. The ends lost 7 bases at V and 1 base at J; junction bases unmatched: 13. The CDR3 is 17 amino acids. The CDR3 DNA reads as TGTGCCAGCACCGGACCGGGACAGGGCCTAGGGAACACTGAAGCTTTCTTT. Translation: CASTGPGQGLGNTEAFF.

This clonotype has at least ten counts. The chain employs TRBV6-2 or TRBV6-3 and TRBJ1-5, with D uncertain. There are 12 residues in the CDR3. Trimming left V 6 bases short and J 10 bases short, with 13 bases between. Germline V gives CDR1 MNHEY, CDR2 SVGEGT. As DNA, the CDR3 is TGTGCCAGCAGCTCAGGTCTGGATCCCCAGCATTTT. Residues: CASSSGLDPQHF.

This clonotype was detected ten times or more. This sequence joins TRBV12-3 or TRBV12-4 and TRBJ1-2, with D unresolved. This CDR3 has 14 residues. The ends were cut back, 6 bases at V and 0 bases at J, with 11 bases in the middle. The CDR3 DNA sequence: TGTGCCAGCAGGCAGGACTCAGCTAACTATGGCTACACCTTC. Residues: CASRQDSANYGYTF.

This clonotype was recorded at least ten times. This chain connects TRBV20-1 to TRBJ2-7, with 14 bases identical to TRBD2. The CDR3 spans 18 residues. J gave up 2 bases and V 3 bases, and 12 bases lay outside the gene matches. Looked up from germline, CDR1 is DFQATT and CDR2 is SNEGSKA (reference sequence). CDR3 nucleotides: TGCAGTGCTAGGGATTCCGGGACTAGCGGGAGATCGGCCTACGAGCAGTACTTC. It codes for CSARDSGTSGRSAYEQYF.

J is TRBJ2-7 and V is TRBV6-1, with 9 bases aligning to TRBD2. Per germline, CDR1 MNHNS and CDR2 SASEGT. The V gene end was trimmed by 6 bases and the J gene end by 0 bases; junction bases not matched to a gene: 3. The CDR3 consists of 14 residues. The CDR3 reads CASRQREASYEQYF. The CDR3 DNA is TGTGCCAGCAGGCAGCGGGAGGCCTCCTACGAGCAGTACTTC.

The chain recombines TRBV12-3 or TRBV12-4 with TRBJ2-7, with TRBD1 identical over 10 bases. The length of the CDR3 is 14 residues. The V segment lost 6 bases and the J segment 6 bases; nucleotides outside the gene matches: 8. The CDR3 sequence is CASRYTTGGGEQYF. The DNA of the CDR3 is TGTGCCAGCAGATACACGACAGGGGGCGGCGAGCAGTACTTC.

This clonotype came up a few times. The chain recombines TRBV6-2 or TRBV6-3 with TRBJ1-1, with D unresolved. This CDR3 has 16 amino acids. The germline V and J ends were trimmed by 7 bases and 0 bases, with 18 bases remaining between them. The germline CDR1 and CDR2 sequences are MNHEY and SVGEGT. CDR3 bases: TGTGCCAGCATCTTAAAGGGAAGGAGGTTGAACACTGAAGCTTTCTTT. Translating gives CASILKGRRLNTEAFF.

This clonotype was found many times. The rearrangement links TRBV9 to TRBJ1-3, with unresolved D. The length of the CDR3 is 14 residues. With 3 bases removed from V and 0 bases from J, the gap between germline ends came to 7 bases. Germline lookup yields CDR1 SGDLS and CDR2 YYNGEE. DNA for the CDR3: TGTGCCAGCAGCGCGTCACTCTCTGGAAACACCATATATTTT. This translates into CASSASLSGNTIYF. Based on the CDR3 plus reference TRBV9 and TRBJ1-3, the full variable domain is DSGVTQTPKHLITATGQRVTLRCSPRSGDLSVYWYQQSLDQGLQFLIQYYNGEERAKGNILERFSAQQFPDLHSELNLSSLELGDSALYFCASSASLSGNTIYFGEGSWLTVV.

This clonotype has a count of ten or more. The chain recombines TRBV7-9 with TRBJ2-5; D may be TRBD1 (6 bases). V lost 3 bases to trimming and J lost 1 base, with 15 bases between them. Germline values: CDR1 SEHNR, CDR2 FQNEAQ (reference sequence). The CDR3 totals 16 residues. CDR3 in DNA: TGTGCCAGCAGCTTCCCAACGACAGGTGCCCAAGAGACCCAGTACTTC. It codes for CASSFPTTGAQETQYF.

J is TRBJ1-2 and V is TRBV7-2, with D unresolved. The CDR3 extends over 13 amino acids. Germline CDR1 is SGHTA and CDR2 is FQGNSA. The V end was cut by 1 base, the J end by 5 bases, with 8 bases between. The CDR3 region is CASSLETEYGYTF. Here the CDR3 DNA reads TGTGCCAGCAGCTTAGAAACGGAGTATGGCTACACCTTC.

This chain links TRBV5-1 with TRBJ1-1, with D perhaps matching TRBD1 (6 bases). From germline, CDR1 is SGHRS and CDR2 YFSETQ. The CDR3 sequence is 14 residues long. V was pared by 4 bases and J by 5 bases, with 15 bases between. CDR3 nucleotide sequence: TGCGCCAGCAGCGCCCGACAGGACCGAACTGAAGCTTTCTTT. This translates into CASSARQDRTEAFF.

The rearrangement joins TRBV12-3 or TRBV12-4 to TRBJ2-7; D possibly corresponds to TRBD1 (5 bases). Trimming removed 5 bases at V and 3 bases at J, with 14 bases between. The CDR3 extends over 14 amino acids. CDR3 bases: TGTGCCAGCAGTCCATCGACAGAACGCTACGAGCAGTACTTC. Translating it yields CASSPSTERYEQYF.

The V gene is TRBV6-2 or TRBV6-3, the J gene TRBJ1-1, with D hard to call. The CDR3 sequence is 14 residues long. Germline V gene data show CDR1 as MNHEY and CDR2 as SVGEGT. V dropped 0 bases and J dropped 3 bases, with 8 bases sitting between them. In DNA form, the CDR3 reads TGTGCCAGCAGTTACTCCGTCGGGTACACTGAAGCTTTCTTT. Translation gives CASSYSVGYTEAFF.